This TCR beta chain is drawn from a study of shared clonotypes between healthy human individuals. The germline CDR1 and CDR2 sequences are SGHDT and YYEEEE. This CDR3 is built from 14 residues. Deletions cut 1 base from V and 2 bases from J, with 8 bases between. In replicate PCRs of sorted subsets, roughly 190 ng DNA, about 29,000 T cell genomes, was used. Data came from immunoSEQ multiplex PCR; TCRdb stores just in-frame clones and leaves some out. The data contain 550,000 to 700,000 clones, 73% of them singletons. This clonotype was obtained from a woman under 40 in good health. The sample taken for sequencing was memory CD4+ T cells sorted from blood. Subset noted: CD45RA-negative fraction. This sequence joins TRBV5-6 and TRBJ2-3; no clear D. CDR3 loop: CASSLPAHTDTQYF. DNA for the CDR3: TGTGCCAGCAGCTTGCCAGCCCACACAGATACGCAGTATTTT. Variable domain in full (rest from reference TRBV5-6 and TRBJ2-3): DAGVTQSPTHLIKTRGQQVTLRCSPKSGHDTVSWYQQALGQGPQFIFQYYEEEERQRGNFPDRFSGHQFPNYSSELNVNALLLGDSALYLCASSLPAHTDTQYFGPGTRLTVL.